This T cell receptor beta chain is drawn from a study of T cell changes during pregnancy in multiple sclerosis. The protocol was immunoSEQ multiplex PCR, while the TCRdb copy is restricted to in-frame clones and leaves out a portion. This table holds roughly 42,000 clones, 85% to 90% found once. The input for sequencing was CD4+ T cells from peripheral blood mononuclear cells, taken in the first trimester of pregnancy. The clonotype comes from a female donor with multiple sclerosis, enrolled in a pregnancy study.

The CDR3 here is CACGRGYNEQFF. CDR3 in DNA: TGTGCCTGCGGGAGGGGGTACAATGAGCAGTTCTTC. The rearrangement links TRBV30 to TRBJ2-1; 8 bases map to TRBD2. The trim removed 6 bases at V and 4 bases at J, leaving 2 bases unmatched. The CDR3 runs to 12 residues. Germline lookup yields CDR1 GTSNPN and CDR2 SVGIG (reference sequence).